A selection of T cell receptor beta chains follows, all from one sample in a study of T cell repertoires in cytomegalovirus infection. No cognate antigen is known for these TCRs. TCRdb recomputed calls from the reads with MiXCR, one row per CDR3 protein. The table lists 80,000 to 90,000 distinct CDR3 sequences, approximately 43% of them singletons. The sequences come from CD8+ T cells from cultured PBMCs, collected from culture after CMV antigen stimulation. The receptors here all came from a human donor in good health (CMV status not recorded). Some clones in this sample may be carry-over from other donors' samples. Each CDR3 is given with its conserved first and last residue. A D gene is named only where the DNA matches it firmly. The size field is filled for only some rows; it gives once, few, many or a size class.

clone_size	d_call	v_call	j_call	cdr3_nt	cdr3_aa
few	-	TRBV4-1	TRBJ2-1	TGCGCCAGCAGCCAAGATGGGACAATGAGGTACAATGAGCAGTTCTTC	CASSQDGTMRYNEQFF
-	TRBD2	TRBV12-3/TRBV12-4	TRBJ2-1	TGTGCCAGCAGTTTAGGCGGGAGGGGAAATGAGCAGTTCTTC	CASSLGGRGNEQFF
-	-	TRBV27	TRBJ2-1	TGTGCCAGCAGTCCTCGGGGCTCCTACAATGAGCAGTTCTTC	CASSPRGSYNEQFF
few	-	TRBV7-3	TRBJ2-7	TGTGCCAGCAGCCCCAGGGTGACCTACGAGCAGTACTTC	CASSPRVTYEQYF
few	-	TRBV7-3	TRBJ1-4	TGTGCCAGCAGCTTGTGGCTGGCAGGGGCAGCTAATGAAAAACTGTTTTTT	CASSLWLAGAANEKLFF
-	-	TRBV6-1	TRBJ2-3	TGTGCCAGCAGAAATGGGGGCTTGAGGACAGATACGCAGTATTTT	CASRNGGLRTDTQYF
-	TRBD2	TRBV12-3/TRBV12-4	TRBJ2-7	TGTGCCAGCAGTTTCAAGCGGGAGCTGAACGAGCAGTACTTC	CASSFKRELNEQYF
-	TRBD2	TRBV27	TRBJ2-3	TGTGCCAGCAGCCTCCGCGGCGGGAGGAGGACAGATACGCAGTATTTT	CASSLRGGRRTDTQYF
once	TRBD1	TRBV7-6	TRBJ2-2	TGTGCCAGCAGCTTAACGGGCGAGACAGGGTGGACCGGGGAGCTGTTTTTT	CASSLTGETGWTGELFF
few	TRBD2	TRBV28	TRBJ2-6	TGTGCCAGCAGCCTCTACGGGACGGGGGGATCTGGGGCCAACGTCCTGACTTTC	CASSLYGTGGSGANVLTF
many	-	TRBV7-2	TRBJ2-5	TGTGCCAGCAGCTTGGGGGCCGGGCCGAGGGAGACCCAGTACTTC	CASSLGAGPRETQYF
-	TRBD2	TRBV28	TRBJ2-5	TGTGCCAGCACCGCGGGAGGGGGCTATGAGACCCAGTACTTC	CASTAGGGYETQYF
once	TRBD2	TRBV20-1	TRBJ2-2	TGCAGTGCTAGAGTACGCCGGAGCGGGAGAGGCGCCGGGGAGCTGTTTTTT	CSARVRRSGRGAGELFF
-	TRBD1	TRBV6-6	TRBJ2-7	TGTGCCAGCAGTTACCCCGGGACAGGGGAATGGGAGCAGTACTTC	CASSYPGTGEWEQYF
few	TRBD1	TRBV4-1	TRBJ2-7	TGCGCCAGCAGCGAACCCGGGACAGGGGAAAACAACGAGCAGTACTTC	CASSEPGTGENNEQYF
few	TRBD2	TRBV25-1	TRBJ2-1	TGTGCCAGCAGTGAATCCAGCGGGAGGATCGATGAGCAGTTCTTC	CASSESSGRIDEQFF
few	-	TRBV11-2	TRBJ2-6	TGTGCCAGCAGCTTGGCACAGGGAACTGGGGCCAACGTCCTGACTTTC	CASSLAQGTGANVLTF
-	-	TRBV4-3	TRBJ1-2	TGCGCCAGCAGCCTAACCCTCCTGTCGGCAGGCGATGGCTACACCTTC	CASSLTLLSAGDGYTF
-	-	TRBV20-1	TRBJ2-5	TGCAGTGCTAGTTCGAATAGCGAGATGGAAGAGACCCAGTACTTC	CSASSNSEMEETQYF
-	-	TRBV7-6	TRBJ1-2	TGTGCCAGCAGCTTAGCTTTTGGCGGACCTATAGGAGGCTACACCTTC	CASSLAFGGPIGGYTF
-	TRBD2	TRBV11-3	TRBJ2-1	TGTGCCAGCAGCTTAATTAGCGGGAGTGCCGCCTACAATGAGCAGTTCTTC	CASSLISGSAAYNEQFF
-	-	TRBV12-3/TRBV12-4	TRBJ1-4	TGTGCCAGCAGCCCCCAAACGGATGAAAAACTGTTTTTT	CASSPQTDEKLFF
few	TRBD1	TRBV27	TRBJ2-2	TGTGCCAGCAGTTTTCACAGGGGGGACACCGGGGAGCTGTTTTTT	CASSFHRGDTGELFF
-	-	TRBV6-6	TRBJ2-7	TGTGCCAGCAGCGACCAGCTCTACGAGCAGTACTTC	CASSDQLYEQYF
once	TRBD1	TRBV7-9	TRBJ2-1	TGTGCCAGCAGCCAAAGGGGACAGGGGGTATGGCTCCTGTACAATGAGCAGTTCTTC	CASSQRGQGVWLLYNEQFF
-	TRBD1	TRBV12-3/TRBV12-4	TRBJ1-2	TGTGCCAGCACCTCCTCACAGGGGAGTGGCTACACCTTC	CASTSSQGSGYTF
-	TRBD1	TRBV2	TRBJ1-1	TGTGCCAGCAGCCAGTTGGGGGACAGGTTGAACACTGAAGCTTTCTTT	CASSQLGDRLNTEAFF
-	-	TRBV11-1	TRBJ1-4	TGTGCCAGCGGTTTCATCGCCGGGAGCTCTAATGAAAAACTGTTTTTT	CASGFIAGSSNEKLFF
-	TRBD2	TRBV12-5	TRBJ2-3	TGTGCTAGTGGTTTGGCCGGACTAGCGGGACCCCCCCGGTCCCAGTATTTT	CASGLAGLAGPPRSQYF
-	-	TRBV4-2	TRBJ2-7	TGTGCCAGCAGTCCTACAGCCTCCTACGAGCAGTACTTC	CASSPTASYEQYF
-	-	TRBV6-6	TRBJ2-2	TGTGCCAGCAGTTCTGGGGGCAAGAGATACACCGGGGAGCTGTTTTTT	CASSSGGKRYTGELFF
-	-	TRBV12-3/TRBV12-4	TRBJ2-1	TGTGCCAGCCTCGCATGGGGCGACAATGAGCAGTTCTTC	CASLAWGDNEQFF
-	-	TRBV6-5	TRBJ2-1	TGTGCCAGCAGCCCCCCGGAGGCCCTCAATGAGCAGTTCTTC	CASSPPEALNEQFF
-	-	TRBV28	TRBJ1-5	TGTGCCAGCAGTTTTGGACCCGCCAGTAGCAATCAGCCCCAGCATTTT	CASSFGPASSNQPQHF
-	-	TRBV7-6	TRBJ2-3	TGTGCCAGCAGCTTGTCAGGGGGCACAGATACGCAGTATTTT	CASSLSGGTDTQYF
-	-	TRBV4-1	TRBJ2-7	TGCGCCAGCAGCCAAGAACAGTACTACGAGCAGTACTTC	CASSQEQYYEQYF
few	-	TRBV25-1	TRBJ2-1	TGTGCCAGCATGGGACCGGGACGCCAGAATCTCAATGAGCAGTTCTTC	CASMGPGRQNLNEQFF
-	-	TRBV4-2	TRBJ2-1	TGTGCCAGCAGCCTTCCCTACAGGGAGGGGCAGTTCTTC	CASSLPYREGQFF
-	-	TRBV28	TRBJ1-2	TGTGCCAGCACCTTTTGGGCCCCCTCAGGGTTCCATGGCTACACCTTC	CASTFWAPSGFHGYTF
few	TRBD1	TRBV27	TRBJ2-7	TGTGCCAGCAGTTTAAGGGGGCCAGCCTACGAGCAGTACTTC	CASSLRGPAYEQYF
few	-	TRBV11-2	TRBJ2-5	TGTGCCAGCAGCGATCGAGACTACCAAGAGACCCAGTACTTC	CASSDRDYQETQYF
-	-	TRBV7-6	TRBJ1-4	TGTGCCAGCAGCCGGGACGCCCGTGAAAAACTGTTTTTT	CASSRDAREKLFF
-	TRBD1	TRBV2	TRBJ2-1	TGTGCCAGCAGCAATTCCGTACAGGGGGATTCCTACAATGAGCAGTTCTTC	CASSNSVQGDSYNEQFF
-	-	TRBV7-8	TRBJ1-1	TGTGCCAGCAGCTTAGCGGGCCGGGTCACCAACACTGAAGCTTTCTTT	CASSLAGRVTNTEAFF
few	-	TRBV11-3	TRBJ2-1	TGTGCCAGCAGCCTAGCGTCTAGTGAGCAGTTCTTC	CASSLASSEQFF
many	-	TRBV7-2	TRBJ2-1	TGTGCCAGCAGCTTGGCGGATTCCTACAATGAGCAGTTCTTC	CASSLADSYNEQFF
-	-	TRBV7-6	TRBJ2-6	TGTGCCAGCAGCCCTCCGGCCGGGTCTGGGGCCAACGTCCTGACTTTC	CASSPPAGSGANVLTF